The 21 T cell receptor beta chains below were found in one sample sequenced in a study of blood T cell repertoires in COVID-19. Data came from immunoSEQ multiplex PCR; TCRdb stores just in-frame clones and leaves some out. The sample carries 150,000 to 200,000 clones, around 86% recorded once. Sequenced input: PBMCs or T cells enriched from blood (not recorded which). These receptors all come from a woman aged 40 to 49 in a cohort exposed to, infected with or recovered from COVID-19 (not recorded which).

The V call is TRBV30, the J call TRBJ2-1; perhaps TRBD1 as D (6 bases). V was cut by 3 bases and J by 8 bases, with 11 bases left in between. This CDR3 is 12 amino acids long. Germline V lookup: CDR1 GTSNPN, CDR2 SVGIG (reference sequence). The DNA of the CDR3 is TGTGCCTGGAGAAGTGGGGGCCATGAGCAGTTCTTC. Translation gives CAWRSGGHEQFF. Full variable domain (remainder filled in from reference TRBV30 and TRBJ2-1): SQTIHQWPATLVQPVGSPLSLECTVEGTSNPNLYWYRQAAGRGLQLLFYSVGIGQISSEVPQNLSASRPQDRQFILSSKKLLLSDSGFYLCAWRSGGHEQFFGPGTRLTVL.

The genes are TRBV10-2 and TRBJ2-1; 7 bases agree with TRBD2. V shed 4 bases, J shed 3 bases, and the junction held 6 bases outside the gene matches. CDR1 and CDR2 (germline): WSHSY, SAAADI. The CDR3 runs 15 residues. The DNA for the CDR3 is TGCGCCAGCAGTGTATGGGAGGGCCTCTACAATGAGCAGTTCTTC. Encoded protein: CASSVWEGLYNEQFF.

This clone was recorded only once. The V and J genes are TRBV27 and TRBJ2-3; D call uncertain. CDR3 size: 14 residues. Germline values: CDR1 MNHEY, CDR2 SMNVEV (reference sequence). Trimming took off 2 bases at V and 0 bases at J, with 6 bases between the two ends. In DNA, the CDR3 is TGTGCCAGCAGTTTAATTCCTAGCACAGATACGCAGTATTTT. Protein: CASSLIPSTDTQYF.

The CDR3 region is CASSLGTGGASGNTIYF. CDR3 nucleotide sequence: TGTGCCAGCAGCTTAGGAACAGGGGGCGCCTCTGGAAACACCATATATTTT. The V and J genes are TRBV7-2 and TRBJ1-3, with 9 positions matching TRBD1. CDR1 and CDR2 from the germline V gene are SGHTA and FQGNSA. This CDR3 comprises 17 residues. Germline trimming cut 1 base from V and 0 bases from J; bases unmatched to any gene: 4.

J is TRBJ1-2 and V is TRBV11-2; D gene ambiguous. V gave up 3 bases and J gave up 4 bases, with 15 bases separating them. From germline, CDR1 is SGHAT and CDR2 FQNNGV. The CDR3 has 15 residues. CDR3 residues: CASSLNSGGGYGYTF. DNA of the CDR3: TGTGCCAGCAGCTTGAACTCCGGAGGCGGCTATGGCTACACCTTC.

The chain employs TRBV6-5 and TRBJ1-2, with 8 bases aligning to TRBD1. V was clipped by 7 bases and J by 7 bases; unmatched bases: 14. This CDR3 contains 15 residues. Germline lookup yields CDR1 MNHEY and CDR2 SVGAGI. CDR3 protein: CASIPLRQGLGGYTF. For the CDR3, the DNA is TGTGCCAGCATCCCCTTACGACAGGGGTTGGGTGGCTACACCTTC.

The J gene is TRBJ2-5, the V gene TRBV27, with TRBD2 matching 7 bases. V shed 8 bases and J 5 bases; nucleotides not matched to a gene: 23. The CDR3 is made up of 18 amino acids. Germline loops: CDR1 MNHEY, CDR2 SMNVEV (reference sequence). The CDR3 reads CASGRAGVTHWAGETQYF. The CDR3 DNA reads TGTGCCAGCGGAAGGGCGGGGGTGACGCATTGGGCTGGGGAGACCCAGTACTTC.

V gene TRBV12-3 or TRBV12-4 combines with J gene TRBJ2-5; the D gene is possibly TRBD1 (5 bases). V was pared by 6 bases and J by 4 bases, with 12 bases between. The CDR3 extends over 13 amino acids. This chain's CDR3 is CASRDGRGETQYF. The CDR3 coding sequence is TGTGCCAGCAGGGATGGAAGGGGAGAGACCCAGTACTTC.

The table lists this clone with a count of one. The CDR3 reads CASSRDRARQPQHF. Here the CDR3 DNA reads TGTGCCAGCAGCCGGGACAGGGCTCGTCAGCCCCAGCATTTT. This chain links TRBV5-5 with TRBJ1-5; 9 nucleotides align to TRBD1. This CDR3 spans 14 amino acids. In germline, CDR1 is SGHKS, CDR2 YYEKEE (reference sequence). V shed 4 bases, J shed 6 bases, and the junction held 5 bases outside the gene matches.

This clone showed up just a few times. This chain joins TRBV7-9 and TRBJ1-2; D may be TRBD1 (6 bases). V gave up 5 bases and J gave up 3 bases, with 16 bases separating them. The CDR3 covers 15 residues. CDR1 and CDR2 from the germline V gene are SEHNR and FQNEAQ (reference sequence). The CDR3 region is CASSASQGSHYGYTF. CDR3 DNA: TGTGCCAGCAGCGCCTCACAGGGTTCCCACTATGGCTACACCTTC.

The chain recombines TRBV3-1 (or the pseudogene TRBV3-2) with TRBJ2-7; no reliable D call. The germline V gene encodes CDR1 LGHDT and CDR2 YNNKEL (reference sequence). The CDR3 runs 14 residues. Trimming removed 0 bases at V and 2 bases at J, with 8 bases between. The CDR3 here is CASSQDPSAYEQYF. CDR3 nucleotide sequence: TGTGCCAGCAGCCAAGATCCTTCGGCCTACGAGCAGTACTTC.

This clone was recorded a few times. The chain combines TRBV3-1 (or the pseudogene TRBV3-2) with TRBJ2-4; 14 bases are a match to TRBD2. Germline V CDR1 and CDR2: LGHDT, YNNKEL (reference sequence). The J segment lost 9 bases and the V segment lost 3 bases, leaving 10 bases of the junction unmatched. The CDR3 runs to 17 residues. The CDR3 DNA sequence: TGTGCCAGCAGCCAGAGACCGGGACTAGCGGGAGTAGCCATTCAGTACTTC. Translating it yields CASSQRPGLAGVAIQYF.

The chain uses TRBV11-3 and TRBJ2-5; tentative D call: TRBD2 (6 bases). Germline CDR1 reads SGHNT; CDR2 reads YENEEA. Trimming removed 8 bases from V and 0 bases from J, with 13 bases in between. There are 14 residues in the CDR3. CDR3 sequence reads: CASGPAGHQETQYF. The CDR3 region has the DNA TGTGCCAGCGGCCCGGCGGGGCACCAAGAGACCCAGTACTTC.

This chain joins TRBV4-2 and TRBJ1-2; D perhaps matches TRBD1 (5 bases). This CDR3 has 16 amino acids. CDR1 is LGHNA and CDR2 is YNFKEQ in the germline V gene. With 0 bases removed from V and 3 bases from J, the gap between germline ends came to 14 bases. This CDR3 reads CASSQETAMRHYGYTF. In DNA, the CDR3 is TGTGCCAGCAGCCAAGAGACAGCTATGAGGCACTATGGCTACACCTTC.

The chain combines TRBV9 with TRBJ2-5; 7 nucleotides line up with TRBD1. V dropped 4 bases and J dropped 7; count of bases not matched to a gene: 13. Germline values: CDR1 SGDLS, CDR2 YYNGEE. The CDR3 runs to 15 residues. CDR3 protein: CASSSTGTVFGTQYF. CDR3 sequence (DNA): TGTGCCAGCAGCAGTACCGGGACAGTTTTTGGGACCCAGTACTTC. The full variable domain, with the rest looked up from reference TRBV9 and TRBJ2-5, is DSGVTQTPKHLITATGQRVTLRCSPRSGDLSVYWYQQSLDQGLQFLIQYYNGEERAKGNILERFSAQQFPDLHSELNLSSLELGDSALYFCASSSTGTVFGTQYFGPGTRLLVL.

This sequence joins TRBV5-1 and TRBJ2-3; D ambiguous. Germline V gene lookup returns CDR1 SGHRS and CDR2 YFSETQ. V was shortened by 2 bases and J by 0 bases, with 13 bases between the two germline ends. The CDR3 runs to 16 residues. CDR3 sequence reads: CASSFDPGQSTDTQYF. The CDR3 nucleotides read TGCGCCAGCAGCTTTGACCCGGGTCAGAGCACAGATACGCAGTATTTT.

The J gene is TRBJ2-7, the V gene TRBV20-1; 7 positions match TRBD1. This CDR3 comprises 11 residues. Germline CDR1 is DFQATT and CDR2 is SNEGSKA (reference sequence). The CDR3 reads CSGTAAYEQYF. The CDR3 bases are TGCAGCGGGACAGCAGCCTACGAGCAGTACTTC.

The V and J genes are TRBV7-9 and TRBJ2-3, with TRBD1 matching over 7 bases. The CDR3 loop spans 15 amino acids. Germline V gene sequence: CDR1 SEHNR, CDR2 FQNEAQ (reference sequence). With V trimmed by 3 bases and J by 2 bases, 5 bases remained unmatched. CDR3 in amino acids: CASSFTGANTDTQYF. CDR3 nucleotide sequence: TGTGCCAGCAGCTTCACAGGGGCCAACACAGATACGCAGTATTTT.

The V and J genes are TRBV7-8 and TRBJ1-2; TRBD1 matches 11 bases. The CDR3 length is 16 residues. J gave up 3 bases and V 3 bases, and 6 bases lay outside the gene matches. The V gene's germline CDR1 is SGHVS and CDR2 FQNEAQ. The CDR3 loop reads CASSFGQGALDYGYTF. CDR3 bases: TGTGCCAGCAGCTTCGGACAGGGGGCGCTTGACTATGGCTACACCTTC.

This rearrangement joins TRBV27 to TRBJ2-6; a possible D gene is TRBD1 (6 bases). V was cut by 1 base and J by 0 bases, with 10 bases left in between. Germline CDR1 reads MNHEY; CDR2 reads SMNVEV (reference sequence). This CDR3 is 17 amino acids long. The CDR3 nucleotides are TGTGCCAGCAGTTTATTCTGGGGGCACTCTGGGGCCAACGTCCTGACTTTC. Amino acid sequence: CASSLFWGHSGANVLTF. The variable domain in full, with the rest retrieved from reference TRBV27 and TRBJ2-6, is EAQVTQNPRYLITVTGKKLTVTCSQNMNHEYMSWYRQDPGLGLRQIYYSMNVEVTDKGDVPEGYKVSRKEKRNFPLILESPSPNQTSLYFCASSLFWGHSGANVLTFGAGSRLTVL.

The CDR3 sequence: CASSAQWGQNTEAFF. In nucleotides, the CDR3 is TGTGCCAGCAGCGCACAGTGGGGACAGAACACTGAAGCTTTCTTT. The chain recombines TRBV9 with TRBJ1-1; TRBD1 might be the D (6 bases). CDR1 is SGDLS and CDR2 is YYNGEE in the germline V gene. CDR3 length equals 15 residues. V gave up 3 bases and J gave up 1 base, with 13 bases separating them.